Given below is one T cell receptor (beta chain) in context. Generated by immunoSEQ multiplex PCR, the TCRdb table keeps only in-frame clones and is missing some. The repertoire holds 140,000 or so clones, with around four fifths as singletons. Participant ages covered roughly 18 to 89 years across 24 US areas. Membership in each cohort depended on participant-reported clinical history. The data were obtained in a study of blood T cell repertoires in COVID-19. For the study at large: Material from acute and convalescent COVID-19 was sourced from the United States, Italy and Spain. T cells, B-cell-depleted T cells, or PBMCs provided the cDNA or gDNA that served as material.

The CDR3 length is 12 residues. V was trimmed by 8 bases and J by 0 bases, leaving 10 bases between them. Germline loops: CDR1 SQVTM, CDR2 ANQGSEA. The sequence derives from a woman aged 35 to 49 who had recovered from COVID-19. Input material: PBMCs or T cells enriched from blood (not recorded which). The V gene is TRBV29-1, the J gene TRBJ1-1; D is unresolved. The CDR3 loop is CSSFNLNTEAFF. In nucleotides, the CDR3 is TGCAGCTCCTTCAACTTGAACACTGAAGCTTTCTTT.